A single sample gave rise to the 13 T cell receptor beta chains below, sequenced in a study of cytomegalovirus exposure and HLA in healthy donors. The PCR ran on 60 Vbeta and 13 Jbeta primers. Assay used: immunoSEQ multiplex PCR; TCRdb lists only in-frame clones, some missing. Among about 150,000 clones listed, more than 8% were seen once. The sequenced material came from PBMCs. These receptor sequences come from a man in his fifties or sixties in good health and CMV-seronegative.

This clone has more than one count but fewer than ten. The chain uses TRBV6-6 and TRBJ2-7; D may be TRBD1 (8 bases). The V gene's germline CDR1 is MNHNY and CDR2 SVGAGI (reference sequence). V shed 2 bases and J shed 6 bases, with 17 bases lying between them. This CDR3 has 15 amino acids. The CDR3 region has the DNA TGTGCCAGCAGTTACACCCGGACAGGGAGGGGCGAGCAGTACTTC. It yields the protein CASSYTRTGRGEQYF.

CDR3 protein: CASSQTPGQGYEQYF. DNA for the CDR3: TGCGCCAGCAGCCAAACCCCGGGACAGGGATACGAGCAGTACTTC. V usage is TRBV4-1 and J usage is TRBJ2-7; 9 nucleotides agree with TRBD1. The CDR3 is 15 residues long. Germline-derived CDR1 and CDR2 are MGHRA and YSYEKL. V was pared by 2 bases and J by 4 bases, with 6 bases of the junction left unmatched.

This clone was picked up a small number of times. This chain links TRBV19 with TRBJ1-1, with D unclear. CDR3 size: 14 residues. V was shortened by 1 base and J by 1 base, with 7 bases between the two germline ends. Germline V gene lookup returns CDR1 LNHDA and CDR2 SQIVND (reference sequence). The CDR3 region is CASSIGHPNTEAFF. The CDR3 DNA reads as TGTGCCAGTAGTATAGGACACCCGAACACTGAAGCTTTCTTT.

This sequence joins TRBV5-6 and TRBJ1-6; D might be TRBD1 (5 bases). V dropped 1 base and J dropped 8 bases, with 13 bases sitting between them. Looked up from germline, CDR1 is SGHDT and CDR2 is YYEEEE. The CDR3 is 15 amino acids. CDR3 sequence (DNA): TGTGCCAGCAGCTTGTCGCCTAAGGGGTATTCACCCCTCCACTTT. This translates into CASSLSPKGYSPLHF.

The gene calls are TRBV4-2 and TRBJ2-7; 12 nucleotides match TRBD2. The V gene end was trimmed by 0 bases and the J gene end by 0 bases; junction bases not matched to a gene: 9. This CDR3 is 19 amino acids long. Germline V gene lookup returns CDR1 LGHNA and CDR2 YNFKEQ. This CDR3 is CASSQDLTSGSDSSYEQYF. The CDR3 DNA is TGTGCCAGCAGCCAAGATCTGACTAGCGGGAGTGATAGCTCCTACGAGCAGTACTTC.

This clone has a handful of counts. V and J are TRBV6-5 and TRBJ2-7, with 8 positions matching TRBD2. The germline V gene encodes CDR1 MNHEY and CDR2 SVGAGI. V shed 4 bases, J shed 3 bases, and the junction held 5 bases outside the gene matches. This CDR3 is 14 amino acids long. CDR3 in DNA: TGTGCCAGCAGTTCTCGCGGGGGGTTCTACGAGCAGTACTTC. Its protein is CASSSRGGFYEQYF.

This clone turned up a few times. The chain recombines TRBV2 with TRBJ2-1; weak D call: TRBD2 (6 bases). V dropped 4 bases and J dropped 4 bases, with 8 bases sitting between them. The V gene's germline CDR1 is SNHLY and CDR2 FYNNEI. This CDR3 has 13 amino acids. The CDR3 loop is CASSGEAYNEQFF. The DNA for the CDR3 is TGTGCCAGCAGTGGGGAGGCTTACAATGAGCAGTTCTTC.

This chain connects TRBV9 to TRBJ2-7; 9 bases match TRBD2. Germline lookup yields CDR1 SGDLS and CDR2 YYNGEE. CDR3 length equals 15 residues. Losses at the gene ends were 0 bases for V and 3 bases for J; bases not matched to a gene: 4. Here the CDR3 reads CASSVGSGSLYEQYF. The CDR3 DNA follows: TGTGCCAGCAGCGTAGGTAGCGGGAGTCTCTACGAGCAGTACTTC.

This clone was seen more than once but under ten times. This sequence joins TRBV5-1 and TRBJ2-3, with 7 bases lining up with TRBD2. The length of the CDR3 is 13 residues. Germline V gene data show CDR1 as SGHRS and CDR2 as YFSETQ. In nucleotides, the CDR3 is TGCGCTTCTAGCGGCCTTGGCACAGATACGCAGTATTTT. Amino acid sequence: CASSGLGTDTQYF. Full variable domain (rest looked up from reference TRBV5-1 and TRBJ2-3): KAGVTQTPRYLIKTRGQQVTLSCSPISGHRSVSWYQQTPGQGLQFLFEYFSETQRNKGNFPGRFSGRQFSNSRSEMNVSTLELGDSALYLCASSGLGTDTQYFGPGTRLTVL.

This clone was seen a handful of times. J is TRBJ2-5 and V is TRBV6-1; weak D call: TRBD1 (6 bases). Germline CDR1 MNHNS, CDR2 SASEGT. V gave up 6 bases and J gave up 2 bases, with 10 bases separating them. The CDR3 sequence is 13 residues long. CDR3 sequence (DNA): TGTGCCAGCAGGGGCAGGGGACAAGAGACCCAGTACTTC. Protein sequence: CASRGRGQETQYF.

This clone showed up just a few times. The rearrangement links TRBV29-1 to TRBJ1-2, with TRBD1 identical over 10 bases. The CDR3 has 14 amino acids. Germline CDR1 reads SQVTM; CDR2 reads ANQGSEA. V shed 0 bases and J 6 bases; nucleotides not matched to a gene: 4. The CDR3 region has the DNA TGCAGCGTTGAAGAATGGGACAGGGGAGATGGCTACACCTTC. This encodes CSVEEWDRGDGYTF.

This clone was counted between two and nine times. V gene TRBV28 combines with J gene TRBJ1-5; D is perhaps TRBD1 (5 bases). The length of the CDR3 is 14 residues. Germline lookup yields CDR1 MDHEN and CDR2 SYDVKM. Trimming removed 8 bases from V and 1 base from J, with 12 bases in between. CDR3 DNA: TGTGCCAGCGGGTTGGGGGGGAGCAATCAGCCCCAGCATTTT. Residues: CASGLGGSNQPQHF.

The J gene is TRBJ2-5, the V gene TRBV4-1; the match to TRBD2 covers 13 bases. After removal of 4 bases from V and 5 bases from J, the junction contained 13 bases not matched to a gene. This CDR3 has 18 residues. CDR1 MGHRA and CDR2 YSYEKL come from the germline V gene. The CDR3 reads CASSPLPRTSGSMETQYF. CDR3 in DNA: TGCGCCAGCAGCCCCCTCCCCCGGACTAGCGGGAGTATGGAGACCCAGTACTTC.